The 17 T cell receptor beta chains given below trace back to one sample, sequenced in a study of T cells after yellow fever vaccination. TCRdb re-called the 5' RACE reads with MiXCR, one entry per CDR3 protein. The data show 55,000 to 70,000 distinct CDR3 sequences, with about 7% seen just once and approximately 35% held by the top ten. The source was CD8+ T cells sorted from PBMCs, collected more than 40 days after the first yellow fever vaccination. The source of these receptors is a man between 18 and 29 years old who received the YFV17D yellow fever vaccine.

Details on this clonotype: The DNA is left out, because the CDR3 cannot be placed on it with certainty; the CDR3 is given as TCRdb lists it. The chain uses TRBV7-5 and TRBJ1-1. TRBV7-5 is designated a pseudogene. The CDR3 spans 19 amino acids, including both terminal residues. The chain's CDR3 is CISVPESNSGGPVNTEAFF.

This clonotype was counted at least ten times. The chain joins TRBV7-8 to TRBJ2-7; 11 bases are a match to TRBD1. This CDR3 is 14 amino acids long. Germline CDR1 is SGHVS and CDR2 is FQNEAQ. V lost 4 bases and J lost 6; bases outside the gene matches: 5. The CDR3 spells CASSSRTGGFEQYF. CDR3 bases: TGTGCCAGCAGCTCCAGGACAGGGGGCTTCGAGCAGTACTTC.

By frequency in the sample, this clonotype is medium-sized. V usage is TRBV6-5 and J usage is TRBJ1-1; D unresolved. Germline V gene sequence: CDR1 MNHEY, CDR2 SVGAGI. The CDR3 extends over 15 amino acids. With 1 base removed from V and 4 bases from J, the gap between germline ends came to 13 bases. This chain's CDR3 is CASSYYPGRGTEAFF. The DNA of the CDR3 is TGTGCCAGCAGTTACTACCCCGGTCGGGGCACTGAAGCTTTCTTT.

This clonotype was counted only a few times. V is TRBV19 and J is TRBJ2-1; no definite D call. Germline CDR1 LNHDA, CDR2 SQIVND (reference sequence). The V end was cut by 7 bases, the J end by 1 base, with 14 bases between. CDR3 length equals 15 residues. The CDR3 region is CASTPLTGSYNEQFF. The CDR3 coding sequence is TGTGCCAGTACTCCTTTGACGGGTTCCTACAATGAGCAGTTCTTC.

This clonotype has ten or more counts. The rearrangement uses TRBV29-1 and TRBJ1-1; D gene unclear. The CDR3 is 12 residues long. The germline V and J ends were trimmed by 4 bases and 7 bases, with 13 bases remaining between them. The germline V gene encodes CDR1 SQVTM and CDR2 ANQGSEA. Here the CDR3 reads CSVVTAGIEAFF. Here the CDR3 DNA reads TGCAGCGTTGTAACAGCCGGTATTGAAGCTTTCTTT. Looking up the rest from reference TRBV29-1 and TRBJ1-1 gives the full variable domain: SAVISQKPSRDICQRGTSLTIQCQVDSQVTMMFWYRQQPGQSLTLIATANQGSEATYESGFVIDKFPISRPNLTFSTLTVSNMSPEDSSIYLCSVVTAGIEAFFGQGTRLTVV.

The V and J genes are TRBV7-2 and TRBJ1-2; TRBD1 is a possible D gene (6 bases). This CDR3 spans 16 amino acids. Trimming pared 3 bases from V and 2 bases from J, leaving 16 bases between. Germline V gene lookup returns CDR1 SGHTA and CDR2 FQGNSA. The CDR3, as DNA: TGTGCCAGCAGCTTTACAGGGATTGATGCGAACTATGGCTACACCTTC. Its translation is CASSFTGIDANYGYTF.

This clonotype has at least ten counts. The gene calls are TRBV21-1 and TRBJ1-4; no DNA check was done on the table's D call, TRBD1. TRBV21-1 is a known pseudogene. There are 17 residues in the CDR3. The chain's CDR3 is CASSLSLAGQPNEKLFF. The CDR3 DNA is TGTGCCAGCAGCCTCTCCCTCGCGGGACAGCCTAATGAAAAACTGTTTTTT.

Ten or more counts support this clonotype. This chain connects TRBV5-5 to TRBJ2-7; tentatively, D is TRBD1 or TRBD2 (5 bases each). The CDR3 length is 16 residues. CDR1 is SGHKS, CDR2 YYEKEE, per germline (reference sequence). The V end lost 0 bases, the J end lost 0 bases, and 13 bases lay between the germline ends. The CDR3 DNA follows: TGTGCCAGCAGCTTGGACAGGAGGTTTTTCTCCTACGAGCAGTACGTC. This translates into CASSLDRRFFSYEQYV.

This clonotype showed up just a few times. The chain links TRBV7-2 to TRBJ1-2; the D is unclear. The CDR3 length is 14 residues. The germline V gene encodes CDR1 SGHTA and CDR2 FQGNSA. Trimming left V 1 base short and J 4 bases short, with 10 bases between. The CDR3 coding sequence is TGTGCCAGCAGCTTAGTCCGCCCGCCCTATGGCTACACCTTC. Its translation: CASSLVRPPYGYTF.

J is TRBJ1-2 and V is TRBV29-1; D unresolved. Germline loops: CDR1 SQVTM, CDR2 ANQGSEA. Trimming cost V 4 bases and J 7 bases, with 19 bases left between them. The CDR3 sequence is 14 residues long. The CDR3 spells CSVVAAESFAGYTF. DNA of the CDR3: TGCAGCGTTGTAGCGGCGGAGTCCTTCGCTGGCTACACCTTC.

V gene TRBV5-4 combines with J gene TRBJ2-1; 10 bases line up with TRBD2. After removal of 0 bases from V and 5 bases from J, the junction contained 11 bases not matched to a gene. The CDR3 runs to 18 residues. Germline V gene lookup returns CDR1 SGHNT and CDR2 YYREEE (reference sequence). CDR3 sequence (DNA): TGTGCCAGCAGCTTGGCCAGGGGAAGCGGGGGGGTAAACAATGAGCAGTTCTTC. Amino acid sequence: CASSLARGSGGVNNEQFF.

This clonotype was counted many times. V usage is TRBV7-9 and J usage is TRBJ2-7; D is undetermined. Between the trimmed V and J ends, which lost 5 bases and 4 bases, there was a span of 9 bases. The germline V gene has CDR1 SEHNR and CDR2 FQNEAQ (reference sequence). The CDR3 runs 12 residues. The CDR3 coding sequence is TGTGCCAGCAGCGAATACGGGTACGAGCAGTACTTC. This gives the protein CASSEYGYEQYF. The full variable domain, completed using reference TRBV7-9 and TRBJ2-7, is DTGVSQNPRHKITKRGQNVTFRCDPISEHNRLYWYRQTLGQGPEFLTYFQNEAQLEKSRLLSDRFSAERPKGSFSTLEIQRTEQGDSAMYLCASSEYGYEQYFGPGTRLTVT.

This clonotype has ten or more counts. The genes are TRBV6-4 and TRBJ2-1; 11 bases fit TRBD2. The CDR3 is 15 residues long. Unmatched junction bases numbered 5, after V lost 2 bases and J lost 8 bases. Germline-derived CDR1 and CDR2 are MRHNA and SNTAGT. CDR3 coding DNA: TGTGCCAGCAGTGACAGGGCTAGCGGGGGGTATGAGCAGTTCTTC. Its protein product is CASSDRASGGYEQFF.

This clonotype was observed at least ten times. The CDR3 sequence: CASTSELVDNEQFF. CDR3 sequence (DNA): TGTGCCAGCACCTCGGAACTAGTAGACAATGAGCAGTTCTTC. The gene calls are TRBV7-6 and TRBJ2-1, with a tentative D call TRBD2 (5 bases). The germline V and J ends were trimmed by 7 bases and 5 bases, with 15 bases remaining between them. The germline CDR1 and CDR2 sequences are SGHVS and FNYEAQ. This CDR3 is 14 amino acids long.

This clonotype was observed at least ten times. The V call is TRBV6-5, the J call TRBJ2-3; the D gene is possibly TRBD2 (5 bases). This CDR3 has 13 residues. Trimming pared 4 bases from V and 5 bases from J, leaving 10 bases between. CDR1 and CDR2 from the germline V gene are MNHEY and SVGAGI. CDR3 region: CASSSGIGDTQYF. Here the CDR3 DNA reads TGTGCCAGCAGTTCGGGGATAGGAGATACGCAGTATTTT.

The gene calls are TRBV6-5 and TRBJ2-7; tentatively, D is TRBD2 (6 bases). The CDR3 contains 13 residues. V lost 7 bases and J lost 2, with 12 bases in between. The germline V gene encodes CDR1 MNHEY and CDR2 SVGAGI. In nucleotides, the CDR3 is TGTGCCAGCACCCCCGGGGGACCCTACGAGCAGTACTTC. Its translation: CASTPGGPYEQYF.

This clonotype was counted at least ten times. The chain is built from TRBV7-6 and TRBJ2-1, with TRBD2 matching over 7 bases. Trimming removed 1 base from V and 10 bases from J; junction bases left unmatched: 10. The germline V gene encodes CDR1 SGHVS and CDR2 FNYEAQ. The CDR3 sequence is 15 residues long. CDR3 nucleotide sequence: TGTGCCAGCAGCTTAGAAGCGGGGAGTTTAAGCGAGCAGTTCTTC. Translation: CASSLEAGSLSEQFF.